This TCR beta chain was profiled in a study of identifying expanded T cells in peripheral blood. During the collection period, no donor immune events like infections were recorded. This clone was recorded once. Its matching antigen is unknown. The CDR3 runs 14 residues. Germline CDR1 MNHEY, CDR2 SVGAGI. V was clipped by 7 bases and J by 0 bases, with 13 bases between them. Study-wide results and limits: Across healthy donors, higher total template counts meant significantly greater roughly two-week count variance. Over two and four weeks, about 15 and 18 clones changed, versus around 1.3 between replicates.

The data were produced by immunoSEQ multiplex PCR, yet TCRdb's version contains in-frame clones alone and is incomplete. The sample carries around 100,000 clones, over 70% recorded once. The TCR originated in a person between 18 and 75 years old in good health. V gene TRBV6-5 combines with J gene TRBJ2-7; tentatively, D is TRBD1 or TRBD2 (6 bases each). Sequencing was carried out using blood. The CDR3 region has the DNA TGTGCCAGCACCAGGAGGGGGTTCTCCTACGAGCAGTACTTC. This codes for CASTRRGFSYEQYF.